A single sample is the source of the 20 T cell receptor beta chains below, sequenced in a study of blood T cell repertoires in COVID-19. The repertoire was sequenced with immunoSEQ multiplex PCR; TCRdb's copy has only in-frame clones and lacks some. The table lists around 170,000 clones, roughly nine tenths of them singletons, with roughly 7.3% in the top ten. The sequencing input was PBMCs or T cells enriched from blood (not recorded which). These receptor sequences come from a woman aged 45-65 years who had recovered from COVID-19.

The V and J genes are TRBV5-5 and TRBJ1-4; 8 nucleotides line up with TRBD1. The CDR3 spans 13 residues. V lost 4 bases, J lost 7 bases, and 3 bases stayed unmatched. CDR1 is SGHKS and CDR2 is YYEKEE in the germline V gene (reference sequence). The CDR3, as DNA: TGTGCCAGCAGCAGAGACAGGGGTGAAAAACTGTTTTTT. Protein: CASSRDRGEKLFF.

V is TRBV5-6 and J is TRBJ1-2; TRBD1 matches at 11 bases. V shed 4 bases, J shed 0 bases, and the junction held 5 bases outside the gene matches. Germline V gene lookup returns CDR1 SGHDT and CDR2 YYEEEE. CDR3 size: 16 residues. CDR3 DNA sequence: TGTGCCAGCAGCCCAGGGACAGGGGGAACTAACTATGGCTACACCTTC. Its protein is CASSPGTGGTNYGYTF.

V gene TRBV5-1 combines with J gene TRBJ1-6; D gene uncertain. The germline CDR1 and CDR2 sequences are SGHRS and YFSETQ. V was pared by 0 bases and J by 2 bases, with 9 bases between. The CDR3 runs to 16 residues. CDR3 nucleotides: TGCGCCAGCAGCTTGGAAGCAACTACCTATAATTCACCCCTCCACTTT. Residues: CASSLEATTYNSPLHF.

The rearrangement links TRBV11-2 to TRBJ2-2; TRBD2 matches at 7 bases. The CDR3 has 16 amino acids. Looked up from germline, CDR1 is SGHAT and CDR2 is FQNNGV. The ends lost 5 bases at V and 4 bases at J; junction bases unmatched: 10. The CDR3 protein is CASSRLTSRATGELFF. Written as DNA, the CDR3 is TGTGCCAGCAGCCGCCTGACTAGCAGGGCCACCGGGGAGCTGTTTTTT.

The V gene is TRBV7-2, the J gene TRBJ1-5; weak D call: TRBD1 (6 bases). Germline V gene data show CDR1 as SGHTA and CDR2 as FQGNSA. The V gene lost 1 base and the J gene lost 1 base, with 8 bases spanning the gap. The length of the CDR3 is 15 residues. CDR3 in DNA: TGTGCCAGCAGCTTAGGAAGGGGGAGCAATCAGCCCCAGCATTTT. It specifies CASSLGRGSNQPQHF.

CDR3 sequence: CASSLGLAGWGSYEQYF. The CDR3 DNA sequence: TGTGCCAGTAGTCTCGGACTAGCGGGATGGGGCTCCTACGAGCAGTACTTC. The rearrangement uses TRBV19 and TRBJ2-7, with TRBD2 identical over 12 bases. This CDR3 is 17 amino acids long. J was trimmed by 0 bases and V by 5 bases; bases with no gene match: 8. From germline, CDR1 is LNHDA and CDR2 SQIVND (reference sequence).

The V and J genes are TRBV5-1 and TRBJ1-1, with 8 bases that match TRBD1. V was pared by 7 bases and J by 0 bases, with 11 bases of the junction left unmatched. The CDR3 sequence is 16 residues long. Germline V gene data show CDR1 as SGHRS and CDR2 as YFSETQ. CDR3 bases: TGCGCCAGCCGCCCTGGAGACAGGGGTGTGAACACTGAAGCTTTCTTT. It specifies CASRPGDRGVNTEAFF. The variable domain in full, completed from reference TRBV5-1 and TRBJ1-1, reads KAGVTQTPRYLIKTRGQQVTLSCSPISGHRSVSWYQQTPGQGLQFLFEYFSETQRNKGNFPGRFSGRQFSNSRSEMNVSTLELGDSALYLCASRPGDRGVNTEAFFGQGTRLTVV.

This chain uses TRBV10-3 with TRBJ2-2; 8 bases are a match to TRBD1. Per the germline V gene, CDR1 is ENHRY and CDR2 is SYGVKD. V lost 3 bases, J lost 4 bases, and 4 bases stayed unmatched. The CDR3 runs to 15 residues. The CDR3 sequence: CAISDGQGATGELFF. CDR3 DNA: TGTGCCATCAGTGATGGGCAGGGGGCCACCGGGGAGCTGTTTTTT.

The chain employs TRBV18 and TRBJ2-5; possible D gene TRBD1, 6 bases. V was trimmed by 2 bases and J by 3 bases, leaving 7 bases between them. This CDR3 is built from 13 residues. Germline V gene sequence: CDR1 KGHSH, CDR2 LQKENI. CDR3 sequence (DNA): TGTGCCAGCTCACCAGGACAGAAAGAGACCCAGTACTTC. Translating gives CASSPGQKETQYF.

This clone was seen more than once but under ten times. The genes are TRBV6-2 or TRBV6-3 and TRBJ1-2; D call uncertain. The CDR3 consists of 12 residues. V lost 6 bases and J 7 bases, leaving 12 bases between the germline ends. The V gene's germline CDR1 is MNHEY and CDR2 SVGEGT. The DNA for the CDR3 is TGTGCCAGCAGCCCGATACAGACTGGCTACACCTTC. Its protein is CASSPIQTGYTF.

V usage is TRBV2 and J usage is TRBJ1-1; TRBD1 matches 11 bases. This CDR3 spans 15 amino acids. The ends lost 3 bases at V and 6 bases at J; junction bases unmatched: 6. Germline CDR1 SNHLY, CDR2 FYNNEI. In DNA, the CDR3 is TGTGCCAGCAGTGACCTCGGGACAGGGGGGGCTGAAGCTTTCTTT. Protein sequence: CASSDLGTGGAEAFF.

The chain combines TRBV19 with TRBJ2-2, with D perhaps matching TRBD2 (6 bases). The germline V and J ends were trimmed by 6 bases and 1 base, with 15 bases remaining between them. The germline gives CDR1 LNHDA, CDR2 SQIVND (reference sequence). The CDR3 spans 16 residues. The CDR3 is CASRNTGGGNTGELFF. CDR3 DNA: TGTGCCAGTAGAAACACCGGGGGAGGGAACACCGGGGAGCTGTTTTTT.

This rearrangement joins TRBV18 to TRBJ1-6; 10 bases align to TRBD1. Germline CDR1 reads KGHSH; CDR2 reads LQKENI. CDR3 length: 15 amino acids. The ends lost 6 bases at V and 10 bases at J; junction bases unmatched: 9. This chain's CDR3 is CASSTGTGVHSPLHF. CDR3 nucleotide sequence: TGTGCCAGCTCTACCGGGACAGGGGTGCACTCACCCCTCCACTTT.

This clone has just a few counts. In DNA form, the CDR3 reads TGCGCCAGCAGCTCGGGACAGTATAATTCACCCCTCCACTTT. Translation gives CASSSGQYNSPLHF. The V call is TRBV5-1, the J call TRBJ1-6, with TRBD1 identical over 7 bases. The germline CDR1 and CDR2 sequences are SGHRS and YFSETQ. V lost 3 bases to trimming and J lost 4 bases; unmatched junction nucleotides: 1. CDR3 length: 14 amino acids.

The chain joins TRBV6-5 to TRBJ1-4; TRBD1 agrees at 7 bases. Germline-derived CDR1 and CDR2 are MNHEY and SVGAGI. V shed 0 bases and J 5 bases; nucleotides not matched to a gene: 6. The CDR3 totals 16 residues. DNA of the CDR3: TGTGCCAGCAGTTACTCGAGAGGGGGCCTGAATGAAAAACTGTTTTTT. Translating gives CASSYSRGGLNEKLFF.

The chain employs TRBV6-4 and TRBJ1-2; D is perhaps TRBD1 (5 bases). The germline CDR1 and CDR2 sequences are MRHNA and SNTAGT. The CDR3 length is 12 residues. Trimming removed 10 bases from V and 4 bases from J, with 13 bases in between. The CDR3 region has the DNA TGTGCCACACGGCGGAGGGGCTATGGCTACACCTTC. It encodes CATRRRGYGYTF.

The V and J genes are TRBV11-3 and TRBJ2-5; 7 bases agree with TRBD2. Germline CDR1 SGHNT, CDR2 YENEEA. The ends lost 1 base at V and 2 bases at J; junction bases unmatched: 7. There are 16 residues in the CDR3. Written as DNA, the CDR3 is TGTGCCAGCAGCTTAGCATCTAGCGGAGCTCAAGAGACCCAGTACTTC. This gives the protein CASSLASSGAQETQYF.

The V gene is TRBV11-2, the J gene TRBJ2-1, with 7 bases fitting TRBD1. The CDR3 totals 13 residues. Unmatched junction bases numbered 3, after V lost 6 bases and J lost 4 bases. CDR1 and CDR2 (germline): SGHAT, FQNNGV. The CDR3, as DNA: TGTGCCAGCAGTCCGGGACAGTACAATGAGCAGTTCTTC. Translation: CASSPGQYNEQFF.

The CDR3 coding sequence is TGTGCCAGCAGCCACAGCGGGAGACTCTACGAGCAGTACTTC. This translates into CASSHSGRLYEQYF. J is TRBJ2-7 and V is TRBV7-2; 8 bases are shared with TRBD2. CDR3 length equals 14 residues. V lost 5 bases to trimming and J lost 3 bases; unmatched junction nucleotides: 6. In germline, CDR1 is SGHTA, CDR2 FQGNSA. Combining the CDR3 with reference TRBV7-2 and TRBJ2-7 gives the whole variable domain GAGVSQSPSNKVTEKGKDVELRCDPISGHTALYWYRQSLGQGLEFLIYFQGNSAPDKSGLPSDRFSAERTGGSVSTLTIQRTQQEDSAVYLCASSHSGRLYEQYFGPGTRLTVT.

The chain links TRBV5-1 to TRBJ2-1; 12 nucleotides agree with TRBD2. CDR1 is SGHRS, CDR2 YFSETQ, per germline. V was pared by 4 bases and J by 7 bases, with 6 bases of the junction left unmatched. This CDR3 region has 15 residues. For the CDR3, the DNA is TGCGCCAGCAGCCATCCTAGCGGGAGGGGTAATGAGCAGTTCTTC. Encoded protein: CASSHPSGRGNEQFF.